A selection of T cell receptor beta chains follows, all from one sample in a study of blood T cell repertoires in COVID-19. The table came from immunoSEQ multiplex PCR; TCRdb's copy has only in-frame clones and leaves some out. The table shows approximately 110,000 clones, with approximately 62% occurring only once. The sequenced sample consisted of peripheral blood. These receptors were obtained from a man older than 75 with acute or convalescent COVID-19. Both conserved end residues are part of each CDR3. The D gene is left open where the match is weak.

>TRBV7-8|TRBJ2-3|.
CASSLGVLADTQYF
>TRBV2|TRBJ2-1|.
CASRGETEQFF
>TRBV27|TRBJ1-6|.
CASSFASNSNSPLHF
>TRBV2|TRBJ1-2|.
CASSRDTINGYTF
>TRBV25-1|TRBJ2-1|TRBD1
CASSGGTGEYYNEQFF
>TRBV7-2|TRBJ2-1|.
CASSLYAMGAPYNEQFF
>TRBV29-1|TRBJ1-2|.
CSVWRQTNYGYTF
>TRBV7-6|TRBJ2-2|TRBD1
CASSPLGTGSRELFF
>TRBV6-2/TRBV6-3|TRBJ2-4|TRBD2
CASSYAREGAKNIQYF
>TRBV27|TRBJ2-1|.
CASSLNRGGNNEQFF
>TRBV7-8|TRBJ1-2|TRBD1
CASSLQGEANTF
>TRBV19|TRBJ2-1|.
CASSIGSARAHNEQFF
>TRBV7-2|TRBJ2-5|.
CASSLIFIGGQETQYF
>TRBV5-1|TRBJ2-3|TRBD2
CASSLGPTLAGASTDTQYF
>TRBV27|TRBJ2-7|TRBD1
CASSLGGTGHYEQYF
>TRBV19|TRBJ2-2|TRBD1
CASSPPGGVRLFF
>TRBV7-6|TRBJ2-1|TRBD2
CASSLSRGRSSYNEQFF
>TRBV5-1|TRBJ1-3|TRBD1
CASSLLGQAGNTIYF
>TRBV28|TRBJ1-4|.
CASSLMAATNEKLFF
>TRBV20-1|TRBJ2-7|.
CSASPGSGVEQYF
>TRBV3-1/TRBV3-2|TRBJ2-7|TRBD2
CASSYGTSGIGEQYF